This T cell receptor (beta chain) was captured in a study of blood T cell repertoires in COVID-19. Study-level background: From the United States, Italy and Spain came samples of acute and convalescent COVID-19. PBMCs, B-cell-depleted T cells, or T cells were the source of the cDNA or gDNA that made up the material.

This clone occurred a few times. In the authors' methods: How many nucleated cells were present was estimated from reference gene primer amplification. Produced via immunoSEQ multiplex PCR; TCRdb's table is partial and in-frame only. From that table come the V and J calls and clone size; the DNA was used to work out D and trimming. The profile shows fewer than 200,000 clones, roughly 86% of them singletons. Material for sequencing was peripheral blood. The sequence was collected from a middle-aged man with active or convalescent COVID-19.

Written as DNA, the CDR3 is TGTGCCAGCAGCGACCGCGGGCGTTGGACTGAAGCTTTCTTT. Protein product: CASSDRGRWTEAFF. The genes are TRBV7-2 and TRBJ1-1; D not resolved. The CDR3 consists of 14 residues. With 5 bases removed from V and 5 bases from J, the gap between germline ends came to 15 bases. Per germline, CDR1 SGHTA and CDR2 FQGNSA.